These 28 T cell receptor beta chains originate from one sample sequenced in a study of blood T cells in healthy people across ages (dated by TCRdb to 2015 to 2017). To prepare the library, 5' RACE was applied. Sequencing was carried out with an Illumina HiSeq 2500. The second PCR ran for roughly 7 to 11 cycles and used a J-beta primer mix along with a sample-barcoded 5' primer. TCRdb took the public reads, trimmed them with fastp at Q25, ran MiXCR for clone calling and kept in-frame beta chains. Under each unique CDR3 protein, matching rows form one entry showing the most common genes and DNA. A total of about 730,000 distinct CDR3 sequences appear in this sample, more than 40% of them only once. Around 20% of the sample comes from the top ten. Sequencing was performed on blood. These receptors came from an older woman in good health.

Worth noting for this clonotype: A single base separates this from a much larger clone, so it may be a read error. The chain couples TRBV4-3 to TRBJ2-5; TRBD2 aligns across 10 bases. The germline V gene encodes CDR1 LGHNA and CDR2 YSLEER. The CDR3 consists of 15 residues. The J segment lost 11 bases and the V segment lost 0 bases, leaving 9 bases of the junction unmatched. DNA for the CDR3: TGCGCCAGCAGCCAAGATCCAGCGGGAGGGACTGAGCAGTACTTC. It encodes CASSQDPAGGTEQYF.

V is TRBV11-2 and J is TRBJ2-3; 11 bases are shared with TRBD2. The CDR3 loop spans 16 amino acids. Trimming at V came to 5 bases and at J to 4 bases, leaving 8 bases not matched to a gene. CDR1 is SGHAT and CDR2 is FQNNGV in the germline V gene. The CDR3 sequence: CASSPQTSGRSDTQYF. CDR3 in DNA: TGTGCCAGCAGCCCTCAAACTAGCGGGAGATCAGATACGCAGTATTTT.

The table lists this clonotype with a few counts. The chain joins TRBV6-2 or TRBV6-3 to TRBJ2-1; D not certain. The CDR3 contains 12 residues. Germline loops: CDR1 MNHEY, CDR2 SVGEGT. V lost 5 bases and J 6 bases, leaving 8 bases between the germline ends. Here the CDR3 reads CASSAIGNEQFF. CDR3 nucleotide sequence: TGTGCCAGCAGTGCGATTGGCAATGAGCAGTTCTTC.

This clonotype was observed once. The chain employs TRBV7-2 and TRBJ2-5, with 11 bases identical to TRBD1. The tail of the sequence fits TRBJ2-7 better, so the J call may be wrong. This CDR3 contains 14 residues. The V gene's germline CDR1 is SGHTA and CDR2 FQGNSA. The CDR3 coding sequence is TGTGCCAGCAGCCGGACCGGGACAGGGGGCGAGCAGTACTTC. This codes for CASSRTGTGGEQYF.

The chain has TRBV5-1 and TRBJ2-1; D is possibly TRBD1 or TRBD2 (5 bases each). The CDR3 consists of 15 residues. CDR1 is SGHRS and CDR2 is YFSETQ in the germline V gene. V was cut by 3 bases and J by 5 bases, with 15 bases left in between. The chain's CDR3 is CASSSVAGTNNEQFF. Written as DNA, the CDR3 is TGCGCCAGCAGCTCGGTCGCCGGGACGAACAATGAGCAGTTCTTC.

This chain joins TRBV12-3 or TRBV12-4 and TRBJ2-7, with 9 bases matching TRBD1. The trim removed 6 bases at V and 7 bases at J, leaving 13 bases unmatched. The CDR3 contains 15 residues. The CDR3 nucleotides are TGTGCCAGCAGGTACGGGACAGGGTCCCACAATGAGCAGTACTTC. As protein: CASRYGTGSHNEQYF.

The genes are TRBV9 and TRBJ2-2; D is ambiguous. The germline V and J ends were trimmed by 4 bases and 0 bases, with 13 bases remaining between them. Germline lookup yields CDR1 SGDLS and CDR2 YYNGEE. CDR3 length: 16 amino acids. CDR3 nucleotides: TGTGCCAGCAGCCCTACGGTAGAACCGAACACCGGGGAGCTGTTTTTT. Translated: CASSPTVEPNTGELFF.

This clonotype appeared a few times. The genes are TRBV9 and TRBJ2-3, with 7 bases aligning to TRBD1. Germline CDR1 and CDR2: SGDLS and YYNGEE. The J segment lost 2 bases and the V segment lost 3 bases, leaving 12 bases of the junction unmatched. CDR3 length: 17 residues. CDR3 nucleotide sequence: TGTGCCAGCAGCGACGACACAGGGGATCGTAACACAGATACGCAGTATTTT. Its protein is CASSDDTGDRNTDTQYF.

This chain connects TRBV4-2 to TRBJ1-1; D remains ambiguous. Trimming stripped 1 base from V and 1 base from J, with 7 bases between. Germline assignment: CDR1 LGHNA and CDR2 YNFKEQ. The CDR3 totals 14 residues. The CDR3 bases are TGTGCCAGCAGCCAAGGCCAACCGAACACTGAAGCTTTCTTT. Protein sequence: CASSQGQPNTEAFF.

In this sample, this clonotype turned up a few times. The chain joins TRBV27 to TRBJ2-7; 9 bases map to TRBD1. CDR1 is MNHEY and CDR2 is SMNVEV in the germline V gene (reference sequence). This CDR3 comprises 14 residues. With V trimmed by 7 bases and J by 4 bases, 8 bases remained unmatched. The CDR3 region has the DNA TGTGCCAGCATTGGGACAGGGAAAACTTACGAGCAGTACTTC. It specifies CASIGTGKTYEQYF.

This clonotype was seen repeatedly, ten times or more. The CDR3 loop reads CASSSGLAGPEQFF. The CDR3 DNA sequence: TGTGCCAGCAGCTCGGGACTAGCGGGACCGGAGCAGTTCTTC. V gene TRBV12-3 or TRBV12-4 combines with J gene TRBJ2-1, with 13 nucleotides matching TRBD2. V trimming: 6 bases; J trimming: 10 bases; junction bases outside the gene matches: 6. CDR3 length: 14 residues.

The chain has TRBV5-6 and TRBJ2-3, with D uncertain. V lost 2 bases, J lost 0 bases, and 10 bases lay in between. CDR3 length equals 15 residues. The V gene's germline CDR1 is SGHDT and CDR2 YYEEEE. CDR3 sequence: CASSFGPSSTDTQYF. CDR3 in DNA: TGTGCCAGCAGCTTTGGGCCTTCTAGCACAGATACGCAGTATTTT.

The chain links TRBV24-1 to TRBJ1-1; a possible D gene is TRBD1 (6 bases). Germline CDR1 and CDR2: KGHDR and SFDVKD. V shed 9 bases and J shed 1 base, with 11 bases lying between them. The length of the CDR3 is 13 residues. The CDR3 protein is CATVGQSNTEAFF. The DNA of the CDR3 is TGTGCCACCGTCGGACAGTCGAACACTGAAGCTTTCTTT.

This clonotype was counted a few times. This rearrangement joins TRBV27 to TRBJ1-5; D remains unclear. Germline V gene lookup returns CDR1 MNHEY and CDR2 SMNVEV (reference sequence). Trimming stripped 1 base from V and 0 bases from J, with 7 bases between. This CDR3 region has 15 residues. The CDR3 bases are TGTGCCAGCAGTTTATACGGAGATAGCAATCAGCCCCAGCATTTT. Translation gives CASSLYGDSNQPQHF.

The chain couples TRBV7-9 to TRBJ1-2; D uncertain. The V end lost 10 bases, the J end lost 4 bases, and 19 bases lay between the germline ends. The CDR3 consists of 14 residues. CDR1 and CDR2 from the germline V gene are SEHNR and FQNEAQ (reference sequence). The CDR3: CATPLEGSSYGYTF. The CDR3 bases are TGTGCCACCCCGCTGGAGGGATCGAGCTATGGCTACACCTTC.

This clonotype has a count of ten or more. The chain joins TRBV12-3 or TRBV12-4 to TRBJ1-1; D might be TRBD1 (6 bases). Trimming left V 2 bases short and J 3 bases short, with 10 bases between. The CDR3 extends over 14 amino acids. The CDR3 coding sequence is TGTGCCAGCAGTTTAAGACAGGCGGACACTGAAGCTTTCTTT. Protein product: CASSLRQADTEAFF.

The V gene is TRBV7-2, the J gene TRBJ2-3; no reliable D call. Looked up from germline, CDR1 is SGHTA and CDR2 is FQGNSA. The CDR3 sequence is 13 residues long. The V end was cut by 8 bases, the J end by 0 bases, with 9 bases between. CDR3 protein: CASQRLSTDTQYF. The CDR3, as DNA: TGTGCCAGCCAAAGACTGAGCACAGATACGCAGTATTTT.

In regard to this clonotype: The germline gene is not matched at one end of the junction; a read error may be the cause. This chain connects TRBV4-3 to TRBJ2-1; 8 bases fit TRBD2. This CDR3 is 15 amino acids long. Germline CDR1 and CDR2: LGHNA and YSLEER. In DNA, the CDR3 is TGCGCCAGCAGCCAAAATAGCGGGACTTACAATGGGCAGTTCTTC. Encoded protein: CASSQNSGTYNGQFF.

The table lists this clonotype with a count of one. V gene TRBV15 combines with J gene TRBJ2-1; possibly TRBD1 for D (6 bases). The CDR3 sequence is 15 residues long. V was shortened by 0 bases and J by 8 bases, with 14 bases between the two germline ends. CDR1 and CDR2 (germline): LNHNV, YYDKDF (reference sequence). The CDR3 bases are TGTGCCACCAGCAGAGATCGGGGCAGGGGCGATGAGCAGTTCTTC. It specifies CATSRDRGRGDEQFF. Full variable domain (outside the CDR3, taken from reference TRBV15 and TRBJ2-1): DAMVIQNPRYQVTQFGKPVTLSCSQTLNHNVMYWYQQKSSQAPKLLFHYYDKDFNNEADTPDNFQSRRPNTSFCFLDIRSPGLGDTAMYLCATSRDRGRGDEQFFGPGTRLTVL.

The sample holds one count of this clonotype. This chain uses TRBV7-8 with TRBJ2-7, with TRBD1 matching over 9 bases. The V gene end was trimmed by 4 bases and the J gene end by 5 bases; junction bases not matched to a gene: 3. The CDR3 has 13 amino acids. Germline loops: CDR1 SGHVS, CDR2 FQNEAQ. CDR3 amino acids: CASSSWTGDEQYF. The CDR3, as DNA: TGTGCCAGCAGCTCCTGGACAGGGGACGAGCAGTACTTC.

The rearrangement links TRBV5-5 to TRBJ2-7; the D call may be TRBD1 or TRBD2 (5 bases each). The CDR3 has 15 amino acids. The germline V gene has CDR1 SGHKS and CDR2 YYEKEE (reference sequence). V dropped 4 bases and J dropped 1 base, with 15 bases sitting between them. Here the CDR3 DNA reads TGTGCCAGCAGCCCGAGGGACCGTCCTTCCTACGAGCAGTACTTC. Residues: CASSPRDRPSYEQYF.

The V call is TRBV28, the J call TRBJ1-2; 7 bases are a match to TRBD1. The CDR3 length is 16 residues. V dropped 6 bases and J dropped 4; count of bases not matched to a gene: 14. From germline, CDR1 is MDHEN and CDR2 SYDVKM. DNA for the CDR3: TGTGCCAGCAGCCCGTCTCGGACAGGCTCACCCTATGGCTACACCTTC. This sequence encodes CASSPSRTGSPYGYTF.

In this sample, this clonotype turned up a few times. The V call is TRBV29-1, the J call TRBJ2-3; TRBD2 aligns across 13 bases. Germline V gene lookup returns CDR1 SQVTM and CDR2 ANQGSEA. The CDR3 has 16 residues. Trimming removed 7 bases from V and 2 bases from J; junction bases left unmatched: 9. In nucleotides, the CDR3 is TGCAGCGCTGGACTAGCGGGAGTTCCCCCCACAGATACGCAGTATTTT. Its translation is CSAGLAGVPPTDTQYF.

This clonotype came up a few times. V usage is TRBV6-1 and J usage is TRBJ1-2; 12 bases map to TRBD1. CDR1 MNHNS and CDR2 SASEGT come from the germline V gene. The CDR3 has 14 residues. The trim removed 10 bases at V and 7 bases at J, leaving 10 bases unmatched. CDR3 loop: CATTHGTGGSGYTF. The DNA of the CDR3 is TGTGCCACCACTCACGGGACAGGGGGCTCTGGCTACACCTTC.

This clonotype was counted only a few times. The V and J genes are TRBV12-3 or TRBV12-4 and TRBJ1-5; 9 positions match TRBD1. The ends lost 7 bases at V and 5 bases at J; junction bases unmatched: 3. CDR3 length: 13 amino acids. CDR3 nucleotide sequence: TGTGCCAGCAAGGGACAGGGAGATCAGCCCCAGCATTTT. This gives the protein CASKGQGDQPQHF.

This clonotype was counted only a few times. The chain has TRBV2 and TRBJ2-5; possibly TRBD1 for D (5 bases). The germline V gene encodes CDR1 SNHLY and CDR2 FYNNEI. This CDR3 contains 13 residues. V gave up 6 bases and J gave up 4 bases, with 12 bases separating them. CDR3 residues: CASRDGARETQYF. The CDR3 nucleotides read TGTGCCAGCAGAGATGGGGCGCGAGAGACCCAGTACTTC.

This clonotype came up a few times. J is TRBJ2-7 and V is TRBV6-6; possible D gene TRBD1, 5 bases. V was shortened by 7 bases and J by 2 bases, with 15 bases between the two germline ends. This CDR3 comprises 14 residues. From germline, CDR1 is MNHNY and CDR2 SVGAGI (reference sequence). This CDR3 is CASKRQSSAYEQYF. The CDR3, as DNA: TGTGCCAGCAAACGACAGTCGTCCGCCTACGAGCAGTACTTC.

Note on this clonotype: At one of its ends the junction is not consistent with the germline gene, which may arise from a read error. The CDR3 nucleotides are TGTGTCAGCAGCGGCAATATGAACACTGAAGCTTTCTTT. It codes for CVSSGNMNTEAFF. This chain links TRBV5-5 with TRBJ1-1; D not resolved. From germline, CDR1 is SGHKS and CDR2 YYEKEE (reference sequence). The CDR3 covers 13 residues. The whole variable domain, remainder taken from reference TRBV5-5 and TRBJ1-1, is DAGVTQSPTHLIKTRGQQVTLRCSPISGHKSVSWYQQVLGQGPQFIFQYYEKEERGRGNFPDRFSARQFPNYSSELNVNALLLGDSALYLCVSSGNMNTEAFFGQGTRLTVV.